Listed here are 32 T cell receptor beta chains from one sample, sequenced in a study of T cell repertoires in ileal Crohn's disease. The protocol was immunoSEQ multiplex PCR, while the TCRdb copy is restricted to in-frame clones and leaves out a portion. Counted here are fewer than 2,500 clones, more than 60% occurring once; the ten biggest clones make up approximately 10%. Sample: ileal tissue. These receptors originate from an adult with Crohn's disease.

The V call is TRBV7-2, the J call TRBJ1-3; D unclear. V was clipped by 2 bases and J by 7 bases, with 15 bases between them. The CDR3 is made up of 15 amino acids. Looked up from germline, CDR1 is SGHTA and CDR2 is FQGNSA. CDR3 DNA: TGTGCCAGCAGCTTAACGGTGTTTTTGTGGAACACCATATATTTT. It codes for CASSLTVFLWNTIYF.

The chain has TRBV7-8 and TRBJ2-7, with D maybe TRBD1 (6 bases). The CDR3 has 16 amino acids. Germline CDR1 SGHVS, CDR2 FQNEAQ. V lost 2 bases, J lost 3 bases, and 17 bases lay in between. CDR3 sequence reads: CASSLWSRGGLYEQYF. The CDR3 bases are TGTGCCAGCAGCTTATGGTCCAGGGGTGGGCTCTACGAGCAGTACTTC.

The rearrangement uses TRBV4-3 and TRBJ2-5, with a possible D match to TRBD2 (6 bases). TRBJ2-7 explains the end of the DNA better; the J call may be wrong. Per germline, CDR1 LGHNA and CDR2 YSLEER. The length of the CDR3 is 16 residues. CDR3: CASSRGTGGSTYEQYF. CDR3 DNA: TGCGCCAGCAGCCGGGGAACCGGGGGATCGACTTACGAGCAGTACTTC.

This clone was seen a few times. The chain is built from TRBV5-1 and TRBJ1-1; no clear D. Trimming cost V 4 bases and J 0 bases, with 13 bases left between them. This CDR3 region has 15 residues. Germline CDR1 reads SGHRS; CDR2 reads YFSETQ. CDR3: CASSPEDTLNTEAFF. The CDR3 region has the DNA TGCGCCAGCAGCCCGGAAGACACCCTGAACACTGAAGCTTTCTTT.

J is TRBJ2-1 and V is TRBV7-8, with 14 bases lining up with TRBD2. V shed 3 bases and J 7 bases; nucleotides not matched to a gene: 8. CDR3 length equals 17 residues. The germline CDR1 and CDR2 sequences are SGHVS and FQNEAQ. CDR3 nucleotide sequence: TGTGCCAGCAGCTTCACCGGACTAGCGGGGGGACAAAATGAGCAGTTCTTC. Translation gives CASSFTGLAGGQNEQFF.

The CDR3 DNA reads as TGTGCCAGCAGCTCCCGATTTAGCTCCTACAATGAGCAGTTCTTC. Amino acid sequence: CASSSRFSSYNEQFF. V gene TRBV9 combines with J gene TRBJ2-1; D is ambiguous. The CDR3 runs to 15 residues. V lost 4 bases and J 0 bases, leaving 11 bases between the germline ends. Germline CDR1 is SGDLS and CDR2 is YYNGEE.

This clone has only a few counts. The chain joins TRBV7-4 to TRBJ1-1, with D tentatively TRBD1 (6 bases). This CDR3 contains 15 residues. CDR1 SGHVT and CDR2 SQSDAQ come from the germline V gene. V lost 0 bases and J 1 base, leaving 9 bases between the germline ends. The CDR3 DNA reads TGTGCCAGCAGCTTAGCGGGACACCCGAACACTGAAGCTTTCTTT. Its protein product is CASSLAGHPNTEAFF.

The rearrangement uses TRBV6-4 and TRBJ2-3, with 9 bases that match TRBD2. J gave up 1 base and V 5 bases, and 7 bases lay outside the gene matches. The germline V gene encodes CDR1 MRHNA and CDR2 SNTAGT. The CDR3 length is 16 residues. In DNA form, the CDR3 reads TGTGCCAGCAGTCCGATAGCGGGAGAGGGCACAGATACGCAGTATTTT. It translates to CASSPIAGEGTDTQYF.

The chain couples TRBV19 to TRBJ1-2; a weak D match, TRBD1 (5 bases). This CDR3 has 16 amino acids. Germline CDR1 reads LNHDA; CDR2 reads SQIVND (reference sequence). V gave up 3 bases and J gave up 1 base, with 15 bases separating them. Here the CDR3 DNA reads TGTGCCAGTAGTATTCATACAGGAAACTATAACTATGGCTACACCTTC. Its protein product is CASSIHTGNYNYGYTF.

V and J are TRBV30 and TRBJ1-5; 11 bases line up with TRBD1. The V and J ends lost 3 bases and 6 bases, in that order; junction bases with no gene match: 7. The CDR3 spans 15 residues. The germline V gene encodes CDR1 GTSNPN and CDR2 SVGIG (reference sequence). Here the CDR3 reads CAWREGQGAGQPQHF. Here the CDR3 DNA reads TGTGCCTGGAGAGAAGGACAGGGGGCGGGTCAGCCCCAGCATTTT.

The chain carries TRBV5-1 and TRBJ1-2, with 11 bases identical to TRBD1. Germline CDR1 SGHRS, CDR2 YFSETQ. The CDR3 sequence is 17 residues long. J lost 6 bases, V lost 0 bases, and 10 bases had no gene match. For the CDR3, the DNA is TGCGCCAGCAGCTTGGCCGGGACAGGGGGAAATATGGATGGCTACACCTTC. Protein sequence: CASSLAGTGGNMDGYTF. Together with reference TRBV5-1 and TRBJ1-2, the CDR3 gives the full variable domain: KAGVTQTPRYLIKTRGQQVTLSCSPISGHRSVSWYQQTPGQGLQFLFEYFSETQRNKGNFPGRFSGRQFSNSRSEMNVSTLELGDSALYLCASSLAGTGGNMDGYTFGSGTRLTVV.

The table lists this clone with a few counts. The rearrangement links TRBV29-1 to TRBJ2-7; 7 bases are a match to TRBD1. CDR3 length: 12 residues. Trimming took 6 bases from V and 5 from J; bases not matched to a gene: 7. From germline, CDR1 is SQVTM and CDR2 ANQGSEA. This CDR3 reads CSVTTGQDEQYF. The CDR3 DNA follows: TGCAGCGTGACGACAGGGCAAGACGAGCAGTACTTC.

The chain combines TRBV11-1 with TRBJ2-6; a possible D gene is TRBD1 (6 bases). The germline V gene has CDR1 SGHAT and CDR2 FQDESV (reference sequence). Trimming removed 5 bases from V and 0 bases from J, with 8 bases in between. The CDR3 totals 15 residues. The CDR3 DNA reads TGTGCCAGCAGCGGGGGCCGCTCTGGGGCCAACGTCCTGACTTTC. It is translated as CASSGGRSGANVLTF.

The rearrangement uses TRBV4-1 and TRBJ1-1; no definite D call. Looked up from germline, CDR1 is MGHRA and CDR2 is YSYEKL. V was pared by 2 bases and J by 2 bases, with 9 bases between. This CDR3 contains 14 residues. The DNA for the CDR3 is TGCGCCAGCAGCCAAAGAACAGCCAACACTGAAGCTTTCTTT. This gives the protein CASSQRTANTEAFF.

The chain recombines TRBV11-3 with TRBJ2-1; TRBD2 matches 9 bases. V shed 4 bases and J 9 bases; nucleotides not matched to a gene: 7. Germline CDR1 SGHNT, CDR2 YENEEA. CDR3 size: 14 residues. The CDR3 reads CASSSHRRGGEQFF. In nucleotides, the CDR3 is TGTGCCAGCAGCTCCCATAGGCGGGGGGGTGAGCAGTTCTTC.

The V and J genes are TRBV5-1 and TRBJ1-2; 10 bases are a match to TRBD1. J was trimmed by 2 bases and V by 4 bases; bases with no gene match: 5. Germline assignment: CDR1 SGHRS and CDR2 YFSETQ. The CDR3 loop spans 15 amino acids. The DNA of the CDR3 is TGCGCCAGCAGCCCGACAGGGGGCAGAAACTATGGCTACACCTTC. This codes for CASSPTGGRNYGYTF.

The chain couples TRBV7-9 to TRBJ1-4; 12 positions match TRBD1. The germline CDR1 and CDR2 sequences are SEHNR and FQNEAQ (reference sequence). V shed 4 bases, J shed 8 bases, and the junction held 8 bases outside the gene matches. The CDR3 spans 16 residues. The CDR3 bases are TGTGCCAGCAGCTCCGGGGGACAGGGGGCGTGGGAAAAACTGTTTTTT. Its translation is CASSSGGQGAWEKLFF.

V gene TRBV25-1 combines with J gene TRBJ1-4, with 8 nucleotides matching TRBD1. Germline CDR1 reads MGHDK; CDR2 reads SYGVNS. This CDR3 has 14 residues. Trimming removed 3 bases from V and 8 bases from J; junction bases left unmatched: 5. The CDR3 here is CASSDQGAREKLFF. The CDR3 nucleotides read TGTGCCAGCAGTGACCAGGGGGCGCGGGAAAAACTGTTTTTT.

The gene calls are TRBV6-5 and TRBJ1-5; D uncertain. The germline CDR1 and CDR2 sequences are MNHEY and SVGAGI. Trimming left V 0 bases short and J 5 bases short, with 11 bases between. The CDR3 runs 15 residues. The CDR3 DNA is TGTGCCAGCAGTTACTCTTTCCGGGTCGATCAGCCCCAGCATTTT. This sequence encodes CASSYSFRVDQPQHF.

CDR3 sequence: CAISAGGANTEAFF. In nucleotides, the CDR3 is TGTGCCATCAGTGCGGGGGGGGCGAACACTGAAGCTTTCTTT. The chain is built from TRBV10-3 and TRBJ1-1, with D possibly TRBD1 on 6 matching bases. Germline assignment: CDR1 ENHRY and CDR2 SYGVKD. With 4 bases removed from V and 1 base from J, the gap between germline ends came to 10 bases. The length of the CDR3 is 14 residues.

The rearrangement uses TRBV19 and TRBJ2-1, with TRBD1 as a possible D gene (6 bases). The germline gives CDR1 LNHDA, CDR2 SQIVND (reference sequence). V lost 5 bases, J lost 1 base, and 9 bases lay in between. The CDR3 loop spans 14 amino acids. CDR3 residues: CASSGTSSYNEQFF. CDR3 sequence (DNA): TGTGCCAGTAGTGGGACATCTTCCTACAATGAGCAGTTCTTC. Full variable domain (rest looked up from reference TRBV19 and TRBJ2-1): DGGITQSPKYLFRKEGQNVTLSCEQNLNHDAMYWYRQDPGQGLRLIYYSQIVNDFQKGDIAEGYSVSREKKESFPLTVTSAQKNPTAFYLCASSGTSSYNEQFFGPGTRLTVL.

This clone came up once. DNA of the CDR3: TGTGCCAGCAGCTTTGAATGGGACAGGGGGAAACCTTTCTTT. This gives the protein CASSFEWDRGKPFF. The J gene is TRBJ1-1, the V gene TRBV5-6; the match to TRBD1 covers 11 bases. This CDR3 has 14 amino acids. The junction had 9 bases not matched to a gene; V was cut back by 2 bases and J by 12 bases. Looked up from germline, CDR1 is SGHDT and CDR2 is YYEEEE.

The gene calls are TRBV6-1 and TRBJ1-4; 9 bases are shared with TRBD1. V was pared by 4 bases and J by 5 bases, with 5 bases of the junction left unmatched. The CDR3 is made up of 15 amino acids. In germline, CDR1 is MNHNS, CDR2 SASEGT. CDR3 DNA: TGTGCCAGCAGTGCGGCGACAGGGGGAAATGAAAAACTGTTTTTT. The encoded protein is CASSAATGGNEKLFF.

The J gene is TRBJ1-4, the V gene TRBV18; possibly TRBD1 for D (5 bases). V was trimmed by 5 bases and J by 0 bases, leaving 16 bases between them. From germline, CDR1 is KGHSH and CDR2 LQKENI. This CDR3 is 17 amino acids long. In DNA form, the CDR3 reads TGTGCCAGCTCATCCAGGACACCACCCACAACTAATGAAAAACTGTTTTTT. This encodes CASSSRTPPTTNEKLFF. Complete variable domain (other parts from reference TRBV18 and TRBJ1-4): NAGVMQNPRHLVRRRGQEARLRCSPMKGHSHVYWYRQLPEEGLKFMVYLQKENIIDESGMPKERFSAEFPKEGPSILRIQQVVRGDSAAYFCASSSRTPPTTNEKLFFGSGTQLSVL.

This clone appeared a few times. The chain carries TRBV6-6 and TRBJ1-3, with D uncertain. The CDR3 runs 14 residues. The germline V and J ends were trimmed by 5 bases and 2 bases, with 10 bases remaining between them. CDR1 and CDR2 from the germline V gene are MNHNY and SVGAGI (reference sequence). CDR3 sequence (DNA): TGTGCCAGCAGTCGCCAGGCCGCTGGAAACACCATATATTTT. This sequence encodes CASSRQAAGNTIYF.

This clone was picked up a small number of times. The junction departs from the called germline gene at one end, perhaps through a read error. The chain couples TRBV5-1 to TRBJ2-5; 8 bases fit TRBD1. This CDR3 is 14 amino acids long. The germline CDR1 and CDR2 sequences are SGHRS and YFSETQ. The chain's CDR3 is CASSFAGGEETQYF. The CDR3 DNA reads TGTGCCAGCAGCTTCGCAGGGGGCGAAGAGACCCAGTACTTC.

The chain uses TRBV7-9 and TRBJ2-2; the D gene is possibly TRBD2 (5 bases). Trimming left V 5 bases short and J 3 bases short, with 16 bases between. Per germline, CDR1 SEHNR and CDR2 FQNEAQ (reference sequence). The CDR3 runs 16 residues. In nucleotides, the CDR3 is TGTGCCAGCAGCCCCGAGGGCTACCGGCACACCGGGGAGCTGTTTTTT. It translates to CASSPEGYRHTGELFF.

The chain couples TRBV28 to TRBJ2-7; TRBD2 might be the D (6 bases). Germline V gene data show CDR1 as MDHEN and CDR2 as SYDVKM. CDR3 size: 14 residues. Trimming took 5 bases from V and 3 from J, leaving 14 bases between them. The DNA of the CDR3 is TGTGCCAGCAGTCCCCGAGGGAGGAGCTACGAGCAGTACGTC. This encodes CASSPRGRSYEQYV.

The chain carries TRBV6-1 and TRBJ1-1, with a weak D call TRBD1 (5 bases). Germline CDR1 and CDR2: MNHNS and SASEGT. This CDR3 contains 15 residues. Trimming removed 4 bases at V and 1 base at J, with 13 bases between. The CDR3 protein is CASSARGATNTEAFF. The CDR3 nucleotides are TGTGCCAGCAGTGCTCGCGGGGCGACGAACACTGAAGCTTTCTTT.

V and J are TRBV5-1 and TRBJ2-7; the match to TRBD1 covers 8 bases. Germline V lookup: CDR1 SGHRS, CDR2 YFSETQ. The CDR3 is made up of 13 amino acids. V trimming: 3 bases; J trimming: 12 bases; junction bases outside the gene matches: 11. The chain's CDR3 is CASSSHADRETYF. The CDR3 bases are TGCGCCAGCAGCTCCCACGCGGACAGGGAAACGTACTTC.

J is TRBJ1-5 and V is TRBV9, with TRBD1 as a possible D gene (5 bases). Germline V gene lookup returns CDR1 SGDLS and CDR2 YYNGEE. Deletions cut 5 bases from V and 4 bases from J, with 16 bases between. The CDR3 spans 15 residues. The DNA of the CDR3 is TGTGCCAGCAGTCGCGGCGGGGCTCCTAATCAGCCCCAGCATTTT. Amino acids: CASSRGGAPNQPQHF. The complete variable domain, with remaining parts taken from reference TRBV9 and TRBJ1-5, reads DSGVTQTPKHLITATGQRVTLRCSPRSGDLSVYWYQQSLDQGLQFLIQYYNGEERAKGNILERFSAQQFPDLHSELNLSSLELGDSALYFCASSRGGAPNQPQHFGDGTRLSIL.

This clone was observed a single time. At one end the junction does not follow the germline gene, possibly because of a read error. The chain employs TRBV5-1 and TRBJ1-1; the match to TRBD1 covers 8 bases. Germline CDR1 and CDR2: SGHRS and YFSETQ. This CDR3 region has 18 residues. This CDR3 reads CASSLDHGQGIGNTEAFF. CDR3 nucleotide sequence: TGTGCCAGCAGCTTAGATCACGGACAGGGAATCGGAAACACTGAAGCTTTCTTT.